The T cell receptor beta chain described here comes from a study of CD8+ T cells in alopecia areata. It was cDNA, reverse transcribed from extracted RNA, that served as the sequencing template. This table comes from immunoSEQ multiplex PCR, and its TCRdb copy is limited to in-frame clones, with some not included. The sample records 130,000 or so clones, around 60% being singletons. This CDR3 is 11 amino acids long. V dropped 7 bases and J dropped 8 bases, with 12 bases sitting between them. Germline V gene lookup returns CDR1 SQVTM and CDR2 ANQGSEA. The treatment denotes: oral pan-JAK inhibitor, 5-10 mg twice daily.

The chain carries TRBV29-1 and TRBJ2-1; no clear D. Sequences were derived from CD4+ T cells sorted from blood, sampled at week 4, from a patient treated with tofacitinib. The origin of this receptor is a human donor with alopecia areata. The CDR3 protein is CSAILAYEQFF. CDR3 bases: TGCAGCGCCATATTGGCCTATGAGCAGTTCTTC.